Listed below are T cell receptor beta chains from one sample, sequenced in a study of monozygotic twins with inflammatory bowel disease. For each CDR3 protein, TCRdb gives one entry from its re-call of the 5' RACE reads, without DNA. The sample has 140,000 to 150,000 distinct CDR3 sequences; the top ten hold 0.95% to 1.5%. Sequenced material: blood. The receptor source for this set is a human donor with ulcerative colitis or Crohn's disease, or a healthy co-twin of an affected twin (not recorded which). CDR3s include the opening cysteine and the closing phenylalanine or tryptophan.

J	V	CDR3
TRBJ1-6	TRBV18	CASSPFSGTGANDSPLHF
TRBJ2-5	TRBV5-4	CASSRTSGSGVETQYF
TRBJ1-6	TRBV12-3/TRBV12-4	CASSWTGGSSYNSPLHF
TRBJ1-1	TRBV20-1	CSARDQAVWGTEAFF
TRBJ2-5	TRBV20-1	CSAQNPQGLAVQETQYF
TRBJ2-2	TRBV5-5	CASSRQPDATGTGELFF
TRBJ2-1	TRBV11-1	CASSGPGPSGPMGSYNEQFF
TRBJ1-1	TRBV20-1	CSASPTTAGLNTEAFF
TRBJ2-3	TRBV12-3/TRBV12-4	CASSLYRGRFTDTQYF
TRBJ1-3	TRBV27	CASSPTTGSGNTIYF
TRBJ2-1	TRBV5-1	CASSLGRYSSYNEQFF
TRBJ1-5	TRBV28	CASSRPTGDDQPQHF
TRBJ1-6	TRBV12-3/TRBV12-4	CASSSIRFGSPLHF
TRBJ2-7	TRBV6-1	CASSPKFLYYEQYF
TRBJ2-7	TRBV5-1	CASSLTTGAIEQYF
TRBJ1-2	TRBV12-3/TRBV12-4	CASSPLSQGLYGYTF
TRBJ2-7	TRBV18	CASSPPYGSYEQYF
TRBJ2-1	TRBV20-1	CSARDLVTESYNEQFF
TRBJ2-7	TRBV12-3/TRBV12-4	CASSLILYEQYF
TRBJ2-7	TRBV28	CASSLARLGGRFYEQYF
TRBJ2-5	TRBV7-9	CASSSTGKQETQYF
TRBJ1-4	TRBV11-2	CASSLGSLGDEKLFF
TRBJ2-5	TRBV10-3	CAISGDYQETQYF
TRBJ2-2	TRBV3-1	CASSREPEGGELFF
TRBJ2-1	TRBV27	CASSILQGGANEQFF
TRBJ1-6	TRBV27	CASSFVSEHSPLHF
TRBJ2-3	TRBV9	CASSAGVPDTQYF
TRBJ2-2	TRBV5-1	CASRPSENPGELFF
TRBJ1-1	TRBV7-9	CASSLAGVAANTEAFF
TRBJ2-3	TRBV4-2	CASSPRTSGITDTQYF
TRBJ2-5	TRBV7-2	CASSLTTGVETQYF
TRBJ2-2	TRBV7-7	CASRPGTGTGELFF
TRBJ2-5	TRBV12-3/TRBV12-4	CASSPTGKETQYF
TRBJ2-5	TRBV5-1	CASSGPMDLNQETQYF
TRBJ2-1	TRBV24-1	CAATSGSKDEQFF
TRBJ1-1	TRBV4-2	CASSQKDRVGAFF
TRBJ2-7	TRBV25-1	CASSVPRQLRSYEQYF
TRBJ2-1	TRBV18	CASSPYTAGLAGGPSNEQFF
TRBJ2-2	TRBV24-1	CATSDPQALVSGELFF
TRBJ2-1	TRBV21-1	CASSKSTSGNRNEQFF
TRBJ2-3	TRBV5-5	CASSLERTDTQYF
TRBJ2-2	TRBV12-3/TRBV12-4	CAIPSGGGELFF
TRBJ2-1	TRBV9	CASSVTGQSSYNEQFF
TRBJ2-2	TRBV19	CASSQGRMLRTGELFF
TRBJ2-7	TRBV29-1	CSVRGGSSYEQYF
TRBJ2-1	TRBV7-3	CASSPSGRSWAVSYNEQFF
TRBJ1-5	TRBV5-1	CASSYGGDDQPQHF
TRBJ2-1	TRBV11-3	CASSLVEYEQFF